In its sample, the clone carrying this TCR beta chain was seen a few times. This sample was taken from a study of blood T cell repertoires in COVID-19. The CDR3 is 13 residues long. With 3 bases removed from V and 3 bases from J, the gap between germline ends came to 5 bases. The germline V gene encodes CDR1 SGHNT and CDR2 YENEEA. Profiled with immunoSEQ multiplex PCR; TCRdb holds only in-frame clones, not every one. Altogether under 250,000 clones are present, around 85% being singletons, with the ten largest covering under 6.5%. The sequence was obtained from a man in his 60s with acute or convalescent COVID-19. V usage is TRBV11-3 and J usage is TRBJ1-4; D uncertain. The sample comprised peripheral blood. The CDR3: CASSFRSNEKLFF. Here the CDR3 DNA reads TGTGCCAGCAGCTTTAGATCTAATGAAAAACTGTTTTTT.